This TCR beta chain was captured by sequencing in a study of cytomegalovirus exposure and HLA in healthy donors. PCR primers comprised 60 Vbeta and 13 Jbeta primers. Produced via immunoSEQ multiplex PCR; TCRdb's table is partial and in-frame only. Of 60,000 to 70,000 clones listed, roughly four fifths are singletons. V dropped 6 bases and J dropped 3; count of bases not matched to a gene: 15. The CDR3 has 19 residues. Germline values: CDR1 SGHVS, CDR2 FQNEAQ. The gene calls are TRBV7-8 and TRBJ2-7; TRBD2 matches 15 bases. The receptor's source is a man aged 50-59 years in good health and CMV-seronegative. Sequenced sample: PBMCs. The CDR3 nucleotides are TGTGCCAGCAGGCCACATTATGGGACTAGCGGGAGGACAGACTACGAGCAGTACTTC. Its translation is CASRPHYGTSGRTDYEQYF.